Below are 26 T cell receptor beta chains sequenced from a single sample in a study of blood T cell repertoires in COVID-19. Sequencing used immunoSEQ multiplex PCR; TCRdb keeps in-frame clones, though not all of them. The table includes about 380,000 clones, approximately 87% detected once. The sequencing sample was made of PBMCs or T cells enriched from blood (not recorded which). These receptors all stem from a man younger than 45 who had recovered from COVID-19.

The CDR3 nucleotides are TGTGCCAGCAGCCTCGGCGACAGGTTAGATCAGCCCCAGCATTTT. Amino acid sequence: CASSLGDRLDQPQHF. V is TRBV9 and J is TRBJ1-5; D is perhaps TRBD1 (6 bases). CDR1 and CDR2 (germline): SGDLS, YYNGEE. The CDR3 is 15 amino acids. With 4 bases removed from V and 5 bases from J, the gap between germline ends came to 16 bases. The whole variable domain, remainder taken from reference TRBV9 and TRBJ1-5, is DSGVTQTPKHLITATGQRVTLRCSPRSGDLSVYWYQQSLDQGLQFLIQYYNGEERAKGNILERFSAQQFPDLHSELNLSSLELGDSALYFCASSLGDRLDQPQHFGDGTRLSIL.

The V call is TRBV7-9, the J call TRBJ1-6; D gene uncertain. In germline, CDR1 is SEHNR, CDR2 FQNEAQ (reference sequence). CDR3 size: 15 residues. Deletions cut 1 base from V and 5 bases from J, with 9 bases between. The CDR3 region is CASSLGTVNNSPLHF. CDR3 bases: TGTGCCAGCAGCTTAGGGACTGTGAATAATTCACCCCTCCACTTT.

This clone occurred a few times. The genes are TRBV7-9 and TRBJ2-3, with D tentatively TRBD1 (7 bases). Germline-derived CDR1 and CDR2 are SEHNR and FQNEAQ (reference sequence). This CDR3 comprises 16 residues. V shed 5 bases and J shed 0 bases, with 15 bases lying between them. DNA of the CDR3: TGTGCCAGCAGCCCCCGCAGGGGGGCGAGCACAGATACGCAGTATTTT. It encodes CASSPRRGASTDTQYF. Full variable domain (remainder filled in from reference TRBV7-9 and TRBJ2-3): DTGVSQNPRHKITKRGQNVTFRCDPISEHNRLYWYRQTLGQGPEFLTYFQNEAQLEKSRLLSDRFSAERPKGSFSTLEIQRTEQGDSAMYLCASSPRRGASTDTQYFGPGTRLTVL.

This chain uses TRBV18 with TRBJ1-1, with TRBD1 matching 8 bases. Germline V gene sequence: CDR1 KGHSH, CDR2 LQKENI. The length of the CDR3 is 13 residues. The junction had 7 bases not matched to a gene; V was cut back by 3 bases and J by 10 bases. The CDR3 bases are TGTGCCAGCTCACCCGGCAGGGGGCAGGCAGCTTTCTTT. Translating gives CASSPGRGQAAFF.

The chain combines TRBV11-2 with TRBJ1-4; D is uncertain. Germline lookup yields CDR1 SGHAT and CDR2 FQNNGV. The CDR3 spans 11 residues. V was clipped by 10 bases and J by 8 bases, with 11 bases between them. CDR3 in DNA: TGTGCCATCAAGACGGGGGAAAAACTGTTTTTT. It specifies CAIKTGEKLFF. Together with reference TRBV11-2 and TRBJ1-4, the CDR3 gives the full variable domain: EAGVAQSPRYKIIEKRQSVAFWCNPISGHATLYWYQQILGQGPKLLIQFQNNGVVDDSQLPKDRFSAERLKGVDSTLKIQPAKLEDSAVYLCAIKTGEKLFFGSGTQLSVL.

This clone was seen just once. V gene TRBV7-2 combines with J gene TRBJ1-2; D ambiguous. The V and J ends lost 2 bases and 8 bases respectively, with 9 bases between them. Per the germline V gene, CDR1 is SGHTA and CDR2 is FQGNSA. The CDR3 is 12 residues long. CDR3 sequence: CASSLTRSGYTF. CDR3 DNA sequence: TGTGCCAGCAGCTTAACCCGGTCCGGCTACACCTTC.

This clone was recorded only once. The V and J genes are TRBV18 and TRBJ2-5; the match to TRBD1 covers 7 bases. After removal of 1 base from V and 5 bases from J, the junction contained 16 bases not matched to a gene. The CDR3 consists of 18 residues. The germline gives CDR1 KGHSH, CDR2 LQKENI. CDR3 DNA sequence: TGTGCCAGCTCACCACTCCCACCCGGACAGGCTGGGAACGAGACCCAGTACTTC. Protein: CASSPLPPGQAGNETQYF.

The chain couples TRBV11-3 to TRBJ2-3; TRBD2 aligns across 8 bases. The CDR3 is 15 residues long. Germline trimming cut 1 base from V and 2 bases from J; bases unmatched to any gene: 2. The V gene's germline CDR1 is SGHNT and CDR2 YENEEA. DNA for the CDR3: TGTGCCAGCAGCTTAGGGGGACTAGTCACAGATACGCAGTATTTT. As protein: CASSLGGLVTDTQYF.

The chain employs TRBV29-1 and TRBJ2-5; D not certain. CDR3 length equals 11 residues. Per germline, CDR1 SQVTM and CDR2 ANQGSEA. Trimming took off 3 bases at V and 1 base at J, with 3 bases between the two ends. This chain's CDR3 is CSVDIQETQYF. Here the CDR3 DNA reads TGCAGCGTTGATATCCAAGAGACCCAGTACTTC.

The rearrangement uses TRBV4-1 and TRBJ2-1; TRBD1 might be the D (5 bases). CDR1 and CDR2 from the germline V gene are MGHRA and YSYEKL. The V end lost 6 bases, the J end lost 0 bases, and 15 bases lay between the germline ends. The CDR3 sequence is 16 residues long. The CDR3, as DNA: TGCGCCAGCAGTCCAGGGCCTTTAAGCTCCTACAATGAGCAGTTCTTC. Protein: CASSPGPLSSYNEQFF.

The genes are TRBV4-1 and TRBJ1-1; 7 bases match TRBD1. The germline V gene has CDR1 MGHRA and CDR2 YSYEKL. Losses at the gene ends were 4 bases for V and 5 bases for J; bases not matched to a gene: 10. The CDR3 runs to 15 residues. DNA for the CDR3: TGCGCCAGCAGCCTCCCAGACAGGGTCGATACTGAAGCTTTCTTT. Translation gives CASSLPDRVDTEAFF.

CDR3 region: CASRRTGQANYGYTF. Here the CDR3 DNA reads TGTGCCAGCAGACGGACAGGACAAGCTAACTATGGCTACACCTTC. The rearrangement uses TRBV6-5 and TRBJ1-2, with 7 bases identical to TRBD1. CDR3 size: 15 residues. Germline V gene sequence: CDR1 MNHEY, CDR2 SVGAGI. The J segment lost 0 bases and the V segment lost 6 bases, leaving 7 bases of the junction unmatched.

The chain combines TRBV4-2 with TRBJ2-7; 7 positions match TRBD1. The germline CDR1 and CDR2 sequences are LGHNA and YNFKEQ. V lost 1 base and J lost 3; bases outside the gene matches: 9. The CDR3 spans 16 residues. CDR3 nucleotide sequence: TGTGCCAGCAGCCAAGTCATGACAGGGTTTAGCTACGAGCAGTACTTC. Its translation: CASSQVMTGFSYEQYF.

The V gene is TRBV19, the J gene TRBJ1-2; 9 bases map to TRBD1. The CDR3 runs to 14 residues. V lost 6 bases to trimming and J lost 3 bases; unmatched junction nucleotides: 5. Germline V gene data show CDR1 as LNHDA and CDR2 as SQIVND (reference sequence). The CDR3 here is CASRRDRADYGYTF. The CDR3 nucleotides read TGTGCCAGTAGACGGGACAGGGCGGACTATGGCTACACCTTC.

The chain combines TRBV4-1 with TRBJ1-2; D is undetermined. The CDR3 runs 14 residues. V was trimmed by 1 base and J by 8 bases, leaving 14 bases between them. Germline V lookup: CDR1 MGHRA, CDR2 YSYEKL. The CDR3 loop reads CASSQGERTQGYTF. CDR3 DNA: TGCGCCAGCAGCCAAGGGGAGCGAACGCAGGGCTACACCTTC.

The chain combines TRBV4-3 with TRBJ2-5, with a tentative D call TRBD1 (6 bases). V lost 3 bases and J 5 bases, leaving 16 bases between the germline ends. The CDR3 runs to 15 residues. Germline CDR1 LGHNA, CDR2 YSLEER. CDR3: CASSQGTPFRETQYF. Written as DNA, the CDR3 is TGCGCCAGCAGCCAGGGGACACCGTTTCGGGAGACCCAGTACTTC.

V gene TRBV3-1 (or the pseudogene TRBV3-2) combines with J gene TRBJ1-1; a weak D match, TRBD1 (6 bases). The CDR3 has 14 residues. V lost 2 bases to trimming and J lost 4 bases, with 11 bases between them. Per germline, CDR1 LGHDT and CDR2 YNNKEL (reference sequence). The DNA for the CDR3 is TGTGCCAGCAGCCAACAGGGGTCGTTCACTGAAGCTTTCTTT. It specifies CASSQQGSFTEAFF.

As DNA, the CDR3 is TGTGCCATCAGTGAGGGCGACGACAGGGGCCTCCTCGCTGAAGCTTTCTTT. Translation gives CAISEGDDRGLLAEAFF. This chain connects TRBV10-3 to TRBJ1-1, with 8 bases aligning to TRBD1. V lost 2 bases, J lost 6 bases, and 14 bases stayed unmatched. CDR1 is ENHRY, CDR2 SYGVKD, per germline. The CDR3 totals 17 residues.

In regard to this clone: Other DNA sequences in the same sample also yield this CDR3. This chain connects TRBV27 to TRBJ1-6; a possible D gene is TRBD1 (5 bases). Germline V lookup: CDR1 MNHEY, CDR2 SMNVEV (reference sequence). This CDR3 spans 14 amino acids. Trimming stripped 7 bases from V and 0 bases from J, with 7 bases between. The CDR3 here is CASTQGSYNSPLHF. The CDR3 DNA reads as TGTGCCAGCACCCAGGGCTCCTATAATTCACCCCTCCACTTT.

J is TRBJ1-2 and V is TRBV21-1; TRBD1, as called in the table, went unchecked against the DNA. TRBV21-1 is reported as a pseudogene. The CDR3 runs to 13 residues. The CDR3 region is CASQQGAGYGYTF. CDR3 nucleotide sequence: TGTGCCAGCCAGCAGGGGGCTGGGTATGGCTACACCTTC.

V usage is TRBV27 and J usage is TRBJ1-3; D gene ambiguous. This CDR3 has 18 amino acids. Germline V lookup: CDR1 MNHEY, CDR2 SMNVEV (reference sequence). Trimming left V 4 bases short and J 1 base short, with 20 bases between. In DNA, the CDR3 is TGTGCCAGCAGTTCCCGGGGTGGGTTACGTTCATCTGGAAACACCATATATTTT. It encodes CASSSRGGLRSSGNTIYF.

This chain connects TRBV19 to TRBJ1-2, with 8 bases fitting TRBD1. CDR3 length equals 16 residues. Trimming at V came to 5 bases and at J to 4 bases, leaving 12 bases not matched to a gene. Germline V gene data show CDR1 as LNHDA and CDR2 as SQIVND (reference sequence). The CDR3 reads CASSGDRSVGGYGYTF. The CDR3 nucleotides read TGTGCCAGTAGTGGGGACAGGAGTGTTGGGGGCTATGGCTACACCTTC.

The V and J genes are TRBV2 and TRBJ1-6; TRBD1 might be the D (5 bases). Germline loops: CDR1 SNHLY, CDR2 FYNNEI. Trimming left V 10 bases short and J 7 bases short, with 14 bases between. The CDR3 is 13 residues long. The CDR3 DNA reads TGTGCCACCGGCGGGGGAATCAATTCACCCCTCCACTTT. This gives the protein CATGGGINSPLHF.

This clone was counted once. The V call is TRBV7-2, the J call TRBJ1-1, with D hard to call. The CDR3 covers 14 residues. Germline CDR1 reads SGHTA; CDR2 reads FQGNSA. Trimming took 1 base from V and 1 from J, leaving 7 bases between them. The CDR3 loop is CASSLGLQNTEAFF. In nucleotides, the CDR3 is TGTGCCAGCAGCTTAGGGCTGCAGAACACTGAAGCTTTCTTT.

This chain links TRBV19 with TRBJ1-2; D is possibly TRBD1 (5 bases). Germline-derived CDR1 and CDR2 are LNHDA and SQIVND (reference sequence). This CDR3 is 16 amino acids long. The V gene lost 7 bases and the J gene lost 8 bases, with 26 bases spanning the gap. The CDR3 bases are TGTGCCAGTACCGAAGCCCATGGGCGGGGCTCGCGGGGCTACACCTTC. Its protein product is CASTEAHGRGSRGYTF.

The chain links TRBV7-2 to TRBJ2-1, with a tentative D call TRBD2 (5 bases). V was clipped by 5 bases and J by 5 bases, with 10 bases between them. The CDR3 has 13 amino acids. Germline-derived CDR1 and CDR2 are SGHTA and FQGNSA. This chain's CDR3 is CASSIGLDNEQFF. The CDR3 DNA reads TGTGCCAGCAGCATCGGACTTGACAATGAGCAGTTCTTC. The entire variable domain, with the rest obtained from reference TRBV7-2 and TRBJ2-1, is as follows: GAGVSQSPSNKVTEKGKDVELRCDPISGHTALYWYRQSLGQGLEFLIYFQGNSAPDKSGLPSDRFSAERTGGSVSTLTIQRTQQEDSAVYLCASSIGLDNEQFFGPGTRLTVL.